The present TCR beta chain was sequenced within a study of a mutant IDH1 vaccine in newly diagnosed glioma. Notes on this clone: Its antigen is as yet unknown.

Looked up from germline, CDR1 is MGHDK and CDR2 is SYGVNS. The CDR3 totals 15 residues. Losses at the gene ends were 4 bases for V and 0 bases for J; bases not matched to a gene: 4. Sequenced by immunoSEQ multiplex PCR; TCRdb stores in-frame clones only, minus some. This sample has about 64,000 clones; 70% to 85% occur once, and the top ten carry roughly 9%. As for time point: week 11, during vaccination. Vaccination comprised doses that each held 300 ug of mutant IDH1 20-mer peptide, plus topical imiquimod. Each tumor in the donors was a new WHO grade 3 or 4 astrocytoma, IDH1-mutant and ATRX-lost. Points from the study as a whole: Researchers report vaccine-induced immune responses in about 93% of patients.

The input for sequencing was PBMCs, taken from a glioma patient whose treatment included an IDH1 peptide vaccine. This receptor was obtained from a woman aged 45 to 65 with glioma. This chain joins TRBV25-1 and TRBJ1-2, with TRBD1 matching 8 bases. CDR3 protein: CASSARQGTNYGYTF. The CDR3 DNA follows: TGTGCCAGCAGTGCGCGACAGGGGACTAACTATGGCTACACCTTC.